Here is one TCR beta chain with its context. Its matching antigen is unknown. The PCR employed 60 Vbeta primers together with 13 Jbeta primers. Generated by immunoSEQ multiplex PCR, the TCRdb table keeps only in-frame clones and is missing some. The repertoire includes around 100,000 clones, 65% to 85% of them detected once, and around 20% sits in the top ten. The data are from a study of cytomegalovirus exposure and HLA in healthy donors. J lost 0 bases, V lost 4 bases, and 2 bases had no gene match. CDR3 length: 14 amino acids. Germline assignment: CDR1 SGHVS and CDR2 FQNEAQ. Study-wide findings and caveats: Several top significant clusters appeared, in a later analysis, to be linked to common viral pathogens. For most TCR beta V segments, an earlier analysis put the productive rate at about 87% or about 30% of the time. CMV antigen specificity of a few CMV-associated chains was confirmed in vitro.

The sample taken for sequencing was PBMCs. The rearrangement links TRBV7-8 to TRBJ2-7; 8 nucleotides line up with TRBD2. The receptor comes from an older woman in good health and CMV-seropositive. CDR3 sequence reads: CASSSGLVSYEQYF. The CDR3 region has the DNA TGTGCCAGCAGCTCGGGACTAGTCTCCTACGAGCAGTACTTC.